The 26 T cell receptor beta chains below come from one sample, sequenced in a study of T cell responses to AZD1222 COVID-19 vaccine. Method: immunoSEQ multiplex PCR; TCRdb's copy keeps in-frame clones and lacks some. The data hold 90,000 to 150,000 clones, with around 89% observed a single time. Material: peripheral blood, obtained 28 days after the second AZD1222 dose. The receptors were sampled from an adult who received the AZD1222 COVID-19 vaccine.

The chain has TRBV19 and TRBJ2-2; D is tentatively TRBD1 or TRBD2 (5 bases each). Trimming removed 8 bases at V and 3 bases at J, with 7 bases between. CDR1 is LNHDA, CDR2 SQIVND, per germline (reference sequence). The CDR3 contains 12 residues. In DNA, the CDR3 is TGTGCCAGTGGGGGAGACACCGGGGAGCTGTTTTTT. Residues: CASGGDTGELFF.

The rearrangement links TRBV28 to TRBJ1-5, with no clear D. Germline CDR1 and CDR2: MDHEN and SYDVKM. The CDR3 extends over 12 amino acids. V shed 6 bases and J shed 7 bases, with 10 bases lying between them. Here the CDR3 DNA reads TGTGCCAGCAGCCCCCCCGCCCAGCCCCAGCATTTT. Residues: CASSPPAQPQHF.

The J gene is TRBJ1-1, the V gene TRBV6-5; D remains unclear. This CDR3 region has 14 residues. Germline lookup yields CDR1 MNHEY and CDR2 SVGAGI. V lost 6 bases and J lost 4, with 15 bases in between. The CDR3 DNA reads TGTGCCAGCAGAGATACTCCACGCCCCACTGAAGCTTTCTTT. Translating gives CASRDTPRPTEAFF.

This sequence joins TRBV7-8 and TRBJ2-2, with unresolved D. Looked up from germline, CDR1 is SGHVS and CDR2 is FQNEAQ. The length of the CDR3 is 13 residues. The V end lost 0 bases, the J end lost 7 bases, and 6 bases lay between the germline ends. The CDR3 region has the DNA TGTGCCAGCAGCTTAGCGAGTGGCGGGGAGCTGTTTTTT. It is translated as CASSLASGGELFF.

The gene calls are TRBV11-2 and TRBJ2-7; D call uncertain. Germline CDR1 SGHAT, CDR2 FQNNGV. This CDR3 has 12 amino acids. V shed 4 bases and J shed 2 bases, with 6 bases lying between them. The CDR3 region is CASSYDPYEQYF. CDR3 sequence (DNA): TGTGCCAGCAGCTACGACCCCTACGAGCAGTACTTC. The full variable domain, its missing parts supplied by reference TRBV11-2 and TRBJ2-7, is EAGVAQSPRYKIIEKRQSVAFWCNPISGHATLYWYQQILGQGPKLLIQFQNNGVVDDSQLPKDRFSAERLKGVDSTLKIQPAKLEDSAVYLCASSYDPYEQYFGPGTRLTVT.

The rearrangement links TRBV30 to TRBJ2-1, with D tentatively TRBD1 or TRBD2 (5 bases each). Per germline, CDR1 GTSNPN and CDR2 SVGIG (reference sequence). Trimming stripped 3 bases from V and 11 bases from J, with 14 bases between. The CDR3 runs 12 residues. The CDR3 sequence is CAWRAGTQKQFF. The CDR3 region has the DNA TGTGCCTGGAGGGCCGGGACCCAGAAGCAGTTCTTC.

V is TRBV9 and J is TRBJ2-2; the match to TRBD1 covers 10 bases. J lost 7 bases, V lost 2 bases, and 14 bases had no gene match. Looked up from germline, CDR1 is SGDLS and CDR2 is YYNGEE. The CDR3 runs to 18 residues. CDR3 coding DNA: TGTGCCAGCAGCGTGGACAGGGGGAGACGCAGGGAGGTCGGGGAGCTGTTTTTT. The encoded protein is CASSVDRGRRREVGELFF.

The chain recombines TRBV4-3 with TRBJ1-3, with D unclear. Between the trimmed V and J ends, which lost 0 bases and 0 bases, there was a span of 9 bases. Germline CDR1 and CDR2: LGHNA and YSLEER. The CDR3 extends over 16 amino acids. The CDR3 here is CASSQEGPGSGNTIYF. CDR3 coding DNA: TGCGCCAGCAGCCAAGAAGGTCCAGGCTCTGGAAACACCATATATTTT.

The chain carries TRBV2 and TRBJ1-2; TRBD1 aligns across 7 bases. CDR1 and CDR2 from the germline V gene are SNHLY and FYNNEI. The CDR3 runs to 14 residues. V lost 2 bases to trimming and J lost 4 bases; unmatched junction nucleotides: 4. CDR3 DNA: TGTGCCAGCAGTGAATGGCGACAGGGCTATGGCTACACCTTC. Translation gives CASSEWRQGYGYTF.

This chain joins TRBV28 and TRBJ2-7; TRBD1 matches at 8 bases. J lost 3 bases, V lost 1 base, and 8 bases had no gene match. Per germline, CDR1 MDHEN and CDR2 SYDVKM. The CDR3 extends over 16 amino acids. This CDR3 reads CASSLSGGSHLYEQYF. CDR3 nucleotides: TGTGCCAGCAGTTTATCAGGGGGCTCCCACCTCTACGAGCAGTACTTC.

The chain is built from TRBV7-3 and TRBJ2-3; 8 positions match TRBD2. CDR1 is SGHTA and CDR2 is FQGTGA in the germline V gene. CDR3 length: 17 residues. Trimming at V came to 3 bases and at J to 4 bases, leaving 12 bases not matched to a gene. The CDR3 DNA sequence: TGTGCCAGCAGCTTCCTAGGGGCGGGGGGCAGGTCAGATACGCAGTATTTT. Translating gives CASSFLGAGGRSDTQYF.

V is TRBV2 and J is TRBJ2-7, with TRBD2 matching over 7 bases. J gave up 2 bases and V 6 bases, and 4 bases lay outside the gene matches. The CDR3 consists of 13 residues. CDR1 and CDR2 (germline): SNHLY, FYNNEI. CDR3 amino acids: CASSGLGPYEQYF. For the CDR3, the DNA is TGTGCCAGCAGCGGACTAGGGCCCTACGAGCAGTACTTC.

The rearrangement links TRBV10-1 to TRBJ2-7; possibly TRBD1 or TRBD2 for D (5 bases each). V was shortened by 6 bases and J by 1 base, with 19 bases between the two germline ends. Germline V gene data show CDR1 as WNHNN and CDR2 as SYGVQD (reference sequence). The length of the CDR3 is 16 residues. Written as DNA, the CDR3 is TGCGCCAGCAGCTACTACGGGGCGAGGATATCCTACGAGCAGTACTTC. Translation: CASSYYGARISYEQYF.

In DNA, the CDR3 is TGTGCCAGCAGCTCTCACAGGGGTATAGAGACCCAGTACTTC. It yields the protein CASSSHRGIETQYF. The V and J genes are TRBV7-9 and TRBJ2-5; 7 bases agree with TRBD1. V lost 4 bases to trimming and J lost 4 bases; unmatched junction nucleotides: 6. The CDR3 runs to 14 residues. Germline V gives CDR1 SEHNR, CDR2 FQNEAQ (reference sequence).

The rearrangement uses TRBV27 and TRBJ2-3; 7 bases map to TRBD2. J was trimmed by 3 bases and V by 7 bases; bases with no gene match: 16. CDR3 size: 17 residues. Germline V gene lookup returns CDR1 MNHEY and CDR2 SMNVEV (reference sequence). Here the CDR3 DNA reads TGTGCCAGCAAAAAACATAGGGAGGGTAGCGGAACAGATACGCAGTATTTT. Protein product: CASKKHREGSGTDTQYF.

The J gene is TRBJ2-7, the V gene TRBV2; D might be TRBD2 (6 bases). The germline CDR1 and CDR2 sequences are SNHLY and FYNNEI. The CDR3 loop spans 19 amino acids. V was clipped by 2 bases and J by 0 bases, with 23 bases between them. CDR3: CASSELNWVKEGSSYEQYF. CDR3 DNA: TGTGCCAGCAGTGAATTAAATTGGGTTAAGGAGGGGAGCTCCTACGAGCAGTACTTC.

V is TRBV7-9 and J is TRBJ1-2; D might be TRBD1 (5 bases). V shed 5 bases and J shed 4 bases, with 17 bases lying between them. The CDR3 spans 15 residues. The germline V gene encodes CDR1 SEHNR and CDR2 FQNEAQ (reference sequence). CDR3 coding DNA: TGTGCCAGCAGCCCCCTTCGCGGGGGGGGCTATGGCTACACCTTC. Translation: CASSPLRGGGYGYTF. The full variable domain, rest sourced from reference TRBV7-9 and TRBJ1-2, is DTGVSQNPRHKITKRGQNVTFRCDPISEHNRLYWYRQTLGQGPEFLTYFQNEAQLEKSRLLSDRFSAERPKGSFSTLEIQRTEQGDSAMYLCASSPLRGGGYGYTFGSGTRLTVV.

V gene TRBV19 combines with J gene TRBJ2-5; 11 bases map to TRBD1. CDR1 and CDR2 from the germline V gene are LNHDA and SQIVND (reference sequence). This CDR3 has 15 residues. The ends lost 5 bases at V and 4 bases at J; junction bases unmatched: 6. The CDR3 nucleotides are TGTGCCAGTAGTTTCGGACAGGGGGCGCGAGAGACCCAGTACTTC. Residues: CASSFGQGARETQYF. Full variable domain (missing parts from reference TRBV19 and TRBJ2-5): DGGITQSPKYLFRKEGQNVTLSCEQNLNHDAMYWYRQDPGQGLRLIYYSQIVNDFQKGDIAEGYSVSREKKESFPLTVTSAQKNPTAFYLCASSFGQGARETQYFGPGTRLLVL.

The chain links TRBV19 to TRBJ1-2, with TRBD1 matching 7 bases. This CDR3 comprises 14 residues. CDR1 is LNHDA, CDR2 SQIVND, per germline (reference sequence). Losses at the gene ends were 7 bases for V and 4 bases for J; bases not matched to a gene: 9. CDR3 in amino acids: CASIGAGGFYGYTF. CDR3 nucleotides: TGTGCCAGTATAGGCGCAGGGGGGTTCTATGGCTACACCTTC.

The chain employs TRBV5-1 and TRBJ2-5, with 15 positions matching TRBD2. The ends lost 4 bases at V and 2 bases at J; junction bases unmatched: 9. Looked up from germline, CDR1 is SGHRS and CDR2 is YFSETQ. CDR3 length: 18 residues. In DNA, the CDR3 is TGCGCCAGCAGCAGGGGACCGGGACTAGCGGGGGGTCAAGAGACCCAGTACTTC. It codes for CASSRGPGLAGGQETQYF. Together with reference TRBV5-1 and TRBJ2-5, the CDR3 gives the full variable domain: KAGVTQTPRYLIKTRGQQVTLSCSPISGHRSVSWYQQTPGQGLQFLFEYFSETQRNKGNFPGRFSGRQFSNSRSEMNVSTLELGDSALYLCASSRGPGLAGGQETQYFGPGTRLLVL.

The chain has TRBV6-2 or TRBV6-3 and TRBJ2-7; no reliable D call. The germline gives CDR1 MNHEY, CDR2 SVGEGT. Trimming left V 0 bases short and J 3 bases short, with 15 bases between. The CDR3 is 16 amino acids. The CDR3 sequence: CASSYSLALLDYEQYF. DNA of the CDR3: TGTGCCAGCAGTTACTCCCTCGCGCTATTGGACTACGAGCAGTACTTC.

The rearrangement joins TRBV4-3 to TRBJ1-3; perhaps TRBD1 as D (5 bases). The CDR3 extends over 17 amino acids. Germline-derived CDR1 and CDR2 are LGHNA and YSLEER. Trimming took off 1 base at V and 3 bases at J, with 16 bases between the two ends. For the CDR3, the DNA is TGCGCCAGCAGCCAAGCAATGGAAGAGGGGCTTGGAAACACCATATATTTT. Residues: CASSQAMEEGLGNTIYF.

CDR3 region: CASSLSSGFHTEAFF. In DNA form, the CDR3 reads TGCGCCAGCAGCTTGTCATCGGGGTTTCACACTGAAGCTTTCTTT. The chain recombines TRBV5-1 with TRBJ1-1; D ambiguous. CDR1 is SGHRS, CDR2 YFSETQ, per germline. The CDR3 is made up of 15 amino acids. The V and J ends lost 1 base and 3 bases respectively, with 13 bases between them. The whole variable domain, filled in from reference TRBV5-1 and TRBJ1-1, reads KAGVTQTPRYLIKTRGQQVTLSCSPISGHRSVSWYQQTPGQGLQFLFEYFSETQRNKGNFPGRFSGRQFSNSRSEMNVSTLELGDSALYLCASSLSSGFHTEAFFGQGTRLTVV.

This clone has more than one count but fewer than ten. J is TRBJ1-5 and V is TRBV27; D not certain. The CDR3 spans 12 residues. The V end was cut by 9 bases, the J end by 3 bases, with 9 bases between. Per germline, CDR1 MNHEY and CDR2 SMNVEV (reference sequence). The DNA for the CDR3 is TGTGCCAGTGGTCCCGTCAATCAGCCCCAGCATTTT. Encoded protein: CASGPVNQPQHF.

V is TRBV3-1 (or the pseudogene TRBV3-2) and J is TRBJ1-2; D is unclear. The CDR3 runs 12 residues. Per the germline V gene, CDR1 is LGHDT and CDR2 is YNNKEL (reference sequence). Trimming stripped 7 bases from V and 4 bases from J, with 10 bases between. The CDR3 DNA reads as TGTGCCAGCACCTCACCCAGCTATGGCTACACCTTC. It yields the protein CASTSPSYGYTF.

This clone was counted a few times. The chain has TRBV9 and TRBJ1-6; no reliable D call. The length of the CDR3 is 16 residues. Trimming pared 0 bases from V and 5 bases from J, leaving 12 bases between. Germline V gives CDR1 SGDLS, CDR2 YYNGEE. The CDR3 reads CASSVVEGSNNSPLHF. The CDR3 DNA reads as TGTGCCAGCAGCGTAGTGGAAGGGTCGAATAATTCACCCCTCCACTTT.